A single T cell receptor beta chain is shown here with its context. The antigen remains unidentified. Other DNA sequences in this sample translate to the same CDR3. This sample is part of a study of cytomegalovirus exposure and HLA in healthy donors. The PCR ran on 60 Vbeta and 13 Jbeta primers. Profiling relied on immunoSEQ multiplex PCR, and the TCRdb table lists in-frame clones only, not all of them. The table has about 180,000 clones, about 75% seen once; the top ten hold 6.3%. Notes on the study in general: Several top significant clusters appeared, in a later analysis, to be linked to common viral pathogens.

The CDR3 spans 15 residues. The ends lost 1 base at V and 3 bases at J; junction bases unmatched: 1. From germline, CDR1 is SGHRS and CDR2 YFSETQ. The chain carries TRBV5-1 and TRBJ2-1, with 10 bases aligning to TRBD2. This sequence was found in a man in his forties in good health and CMV-seropositive. Source material: PBMCs. The CDR3 protein is CASSLTSGIYNEQFF. CDR3 nucleotides: TGCGCCAGCAGCTTGACTAGCGGGATCTACAATGAGCAGTTCTTC.